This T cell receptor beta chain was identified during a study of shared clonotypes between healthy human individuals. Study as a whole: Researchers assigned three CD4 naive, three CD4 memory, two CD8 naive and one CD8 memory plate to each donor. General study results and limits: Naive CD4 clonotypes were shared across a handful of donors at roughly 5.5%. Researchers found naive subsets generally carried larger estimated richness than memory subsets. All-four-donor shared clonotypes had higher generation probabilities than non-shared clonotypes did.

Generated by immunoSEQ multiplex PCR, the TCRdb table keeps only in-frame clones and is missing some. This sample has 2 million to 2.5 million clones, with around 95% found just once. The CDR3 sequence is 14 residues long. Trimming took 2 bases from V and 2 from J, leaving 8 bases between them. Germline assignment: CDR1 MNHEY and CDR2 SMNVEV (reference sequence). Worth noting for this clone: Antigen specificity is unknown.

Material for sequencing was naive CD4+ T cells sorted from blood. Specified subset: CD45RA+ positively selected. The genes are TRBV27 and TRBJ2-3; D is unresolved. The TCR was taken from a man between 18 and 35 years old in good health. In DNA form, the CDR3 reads TGTGCCAGCAGTTTAGAGCAGCCCACAGATACGCAGTATTTT. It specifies CASSLEQPTDTQYF.